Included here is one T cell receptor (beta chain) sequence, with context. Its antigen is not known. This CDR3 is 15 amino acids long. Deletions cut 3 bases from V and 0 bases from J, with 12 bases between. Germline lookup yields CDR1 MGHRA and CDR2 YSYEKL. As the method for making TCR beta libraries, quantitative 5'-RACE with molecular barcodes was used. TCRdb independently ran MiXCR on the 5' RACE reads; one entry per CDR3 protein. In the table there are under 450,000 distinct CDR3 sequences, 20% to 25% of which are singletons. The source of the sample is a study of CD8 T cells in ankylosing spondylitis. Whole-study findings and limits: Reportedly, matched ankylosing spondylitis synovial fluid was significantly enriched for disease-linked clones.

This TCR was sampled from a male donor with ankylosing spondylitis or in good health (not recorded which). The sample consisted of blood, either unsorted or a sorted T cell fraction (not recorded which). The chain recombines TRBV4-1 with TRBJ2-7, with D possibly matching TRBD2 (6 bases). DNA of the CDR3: TGCGCCAGCAGCCAGGGGGGACTGATCTCCTACGAGCAGTACTTC. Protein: CASSQGGLISYEQYF.